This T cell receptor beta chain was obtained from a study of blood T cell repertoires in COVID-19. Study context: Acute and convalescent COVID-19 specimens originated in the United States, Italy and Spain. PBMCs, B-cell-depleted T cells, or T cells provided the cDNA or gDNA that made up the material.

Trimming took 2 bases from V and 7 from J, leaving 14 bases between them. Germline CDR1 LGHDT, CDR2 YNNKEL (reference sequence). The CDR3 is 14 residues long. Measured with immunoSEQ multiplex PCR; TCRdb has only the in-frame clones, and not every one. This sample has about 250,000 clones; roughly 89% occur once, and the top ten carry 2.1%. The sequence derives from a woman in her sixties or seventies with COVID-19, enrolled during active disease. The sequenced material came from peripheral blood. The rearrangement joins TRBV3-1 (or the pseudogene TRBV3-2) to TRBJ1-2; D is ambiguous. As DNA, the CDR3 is TGTGCCAGCAGCCAAACAGCCGACGAGAGTGGCTACACCTTC. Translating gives CASSQTADESGYTF.